Shown below are 29 T cell receptor beta chains from a single sample sequenced in a study of cytomegalovirus exposure and HLA in healthy donors. 13 Jbeta primers and 60 Vbeta primers were used for the PCR. Sequenced by immunoSEQ multiplex PCR; TCRdb stores in-frame clones only, minus some. This table holds 100,000 or so clones, less than 85% found once. Input material: PBMCs. These receptors were collected from a man in his forties in good health and CMV-seronegative.

The chain combines TRBV6-5 with TRBJ2-1, with 9 nucleotides matching TRBD2. This CDR3 comprises 16 residues. Trimming took 0 bases from V and 7 from J; bases not matched to a gene: 7. CDR1 is MNHEY and CDR2 is SVGAGI in the germline V gene. In DNA form, the CDR3 reads TGTGCCAGCAGTTACTCGGCGCGCGGGGGGGCAAATGAGCAGTTCTTC. The encoded protein is CASSYSARGGANEQFF.

The chain joins TRBV20-1 to TRBJ2-5; perhaps TRBD2 as D (5 bases). Looked up from germline, CDR1 is DFQATT and CDR2 is SNEGSKA (reference sequence). Deletions cut 7 bases from V and 5 bases from J, with 11 bases between. The CDR3 sequence is 11 residues long. The CDR3 loop is CSVLRGETQYF. The DNA for the CDR3 is TGCAGTGTCTTAAGAGGGGAGACCCAGTACTTC.

V and J are TRBV6-1 and TRBJ1-2; the D gene is possibly TRBD1 (6 bases). The germline V gene has CDR1 MNHNS and CDR2 SASEGT. This CDR3 contains 14 residues. Trimming pared 7 bases from V and 8 bases from J, leaving 20 bases between. The CDR3 spells CASTQGYREGGYTF. Written as DNA, the CDR3 is TGTGCCAGCACCCAGGGGTACCGTGAAGGAGGCTACACCTTC.

The chain couples TRBV5-6 to TRBJ1-5, with 10 bases fitting TRBD1. CDR3 size: 19 residues. Germline loops: CDR1 SGHDT, CDR2 YYEEEE. The trim removed 2 bases at V and 1 base at J, leaving 12 bases unmatched. The chain's CDR3 is CASSFMGQGSRLSNQPQHF. The CDR3, as DNA: TGTGCCAGCAGCTTCATGGGACAGGGGAGTAGGTTAAGCAATCAGCCCCAGCATTTT.

This clone was observed a handful of times. The rearrangement links TRBV2 to TRBJ2-7; a weak D match, TRBD1 (6 bases). The CDR3 extends over 14 amino acids. The V gene lost 3 bases and the J gene lost 2 bases, with 11 bases spanning the gap. CDR1 SNHLY and CDR2 FYNNEI come from the germline V gene. The chain's CDR3 is CASSEGQGTYEQYF. In nucleotides, the CDR3 is TGTGCCAGCAGTGAGGGTCAGGGGACCTACGAGCAGTACTTC.

The gene calls are TRBV7-6 and TRBJ2-5; TRBD2 matches 11 bases. Germline V gene sequence: CDR1 SGHVS, CDR2 FNYEAQ. J lost 1 base, V lost 5 bases, and 6 bases had no gene match. The CDR3 spans 16 residues. The CDR3 nucleotides read TGTGCCAGCAGCCTCTTAGCGGGGGGGCGCCAAGAGACCCAGTACTTC. Translated: CASSLLAGGRQETQYF.

The chain joins TRBV12-5 to TRBJ1-2; no definite D call. The ends were cut back, 6 bases at V and 7 bases at J, with 12 bases in the middle. Germline V gene lookup returns CDR1 LGHNT and CDR2 FRNRAP. The CDR3 spans 12 residues. CDR3 in amino acids: CASGSGALGYTF. CDR3 DNA: TGTGCTAGTGGGTCCGGAGCCCTTGGCTACACCTTC.

In its sample, this clone was seen once. The V call is TRBV11-3, the J call TRBJ1-1; D remains ambiguous. V was trimmed by 4 bases and J by 1 base, leaving 7 bases between them. CDR1 is SGHNT, CDR2 YENEEA, per germline. This CDR3 is built from 13 residues. CDR3 in amino acids: CASSSTANTEAFF. In DNA form, the CDR3 reads TGTGCCAGCAGCTCAACAGCGAACACTGAAGCTTTCTTT.

The rearrangement joins TRBV18 to TRBJ1-4; maybe TRBD1 (6 bases). Trimming left V 3 bases short and J 6 bases short, with 17 bases between. Germline V gene sequence: CDR1 KGHSH, CDR2 LQKENI. The length of the CDR3 is 16 residues. The CDR3 region is CASSPPRGAGDEKLFF. The CDR3 bases are TGTGCCAGCTCACCCCCAAGGGGAGCAGGGGATGAAAAACTGTTTTTT.

This chain joins TRBV5-1 and TRBJ1-1, with unresolved D. V was shortened by 0 bases and J by 3 bases, with 12 bases between the two germline ends. CDR3 length: 15 residues. From germline, CDR1 is SGHRS and CDR2 YFSETQ. The CDR3 sequence: CASSLGLRWDTEAFF. The CDR3 coding sequence is TGCGCCAGCAGCTTGGGACTGAGGTGGGACACTGAAGCTTTCTTT.

The V call is TRBV20-1, the J call TRBJ2-5; D is unclear. The length of the CDR3 is 10 residues. CDR1 is DFQATT, CDR2 SNEGSKA, per germline (reference sequence). The germline V and J ends were trimmed by 3 bases and 5 bases, with 4 bases remaining between them. Written as DNA, the CDR3 is TGCAGTGCTAGGGAGGAGACCCAGTACTTC. Translation: CSAREETQYF.

The chain couples TRBV19 to TRBJ1-4; 8 nucleotides agree with TRBD1. The trim removed 0 bases at V and 2 bases at J, leaving 8 bases unmatched. Germline V gene sequence: CDR1 LNHDA, CDR2 SQIVND (reference sequence). CDR3 size: 18 residues. The CDR3 DNA is TGTGCCAGTAGTATAGATGACCAGGGGGCGCCGACTAATGAAAAACTGTTTTTT. Amino acids: CASSIDDQGAPTNEKLFF.

The CDR3 sequence is CASSLGQGSTNEKLFF. The CDR3 DNA is TGTGCCAGCAGCCTAGGACAGGGGAGCACTAATGAAAAACTGTTTTTT. V and J are TRBV7-9 and TRBJ1-4; 9 bases match TRBD1. CDR3 length: 16 residues. V gave up 5 bases and J gave up 2 bases; unmatched junction bases: 6. Germline V CDR1 and CDR2: SEHNR, FQNEAQ (reference sequence). The whole variable domain, remainder taken from reference TRBV7-9 and TRBJ1-4, is DTGVSQNPRHKITKRGQNVTFRCDPISEHNRLYWYRQTLGQGPEFLTYFQNEAQLEKSRLLSDRFSAERPKGSFSTLEIQRTEQGDSAMYLCASSLGQGSTNEKLFFGSGTQLSVL.

V gene TRBV21-1 combines with J gene TRBJ1-1; TRBD1, the table's D call, lacks a check against the DNA. TRBV21-1 is a listed pseudogene. The CDR3 runs to 15 residues. The CDR3, as DNA: TGTGCCAGCAGCATCGGGACAGGGTCAGGAACTGAAGCTTTCTTT. Amino acid sequence: CASSIGTGSGTEAFF.

V usage is TRBV11-2 and J usage is TRBJ2-3; D might be TRBD2 (5 bases). The CDR3 has 15 amino acids. The V gene lost 9 bases and the J gene lost 0 bases, with 16 bases spanning the gap. CDR1 is SGHAT, CDR2 FQNNGV, per germline. The CDR3 protein is CASPEAQDSTDTQYF. The CDR3 nucleotides read TGTGCCAGTCCGGAGGCCCAAGATAGCACAGATACGCAGTATTTT.

The chain links TRBV9 to TRBJ1-2, with D tentatively TRBD1 (6 bases). In germline, CDR1 is SGDLS, CDR2 YYNGEE. The CDR3 has 15 residues. Trimming removed 0 bases from V and 4 bases from J, with 13 bases in between. The CDR3 DNA reads TGTGCCAGCAGCGTAGACTCGGGGACACCCTATGGCTACACCTTC. Residues: CASSVDSGTPYGYTF.

J is TRBJ1-1 and V is TRBV9, with a weak D call TRBD1 (5 bases). The CDR3 contains 16 residues. From germline, CDR1 is SGDLS and CDR2 YYNGEE. The V and J ends lost 0 bases and 0 bases respectively, with 12 bases between them. The DNA for the CDR3 is TGTGCCAGCAGCGTAGGGTCGACAGCGTTGAACACTGAAGCTTTCTTT. Translated, it gives CASSVGSTALNTEAFF.

V and J are TRBV15 and TRBJ2-1; 8 bases line up with TRBD2. Germline CDR1 reads LNHNV; CDR2 reads YYDKDF (reference sequence). Trimming at V came to 0 bases and at J to 8 bases, leaving 18 bases not matched to a gene. The CDR3 spans 19 residues. The CDR3 reads CATSRDLPRRRGAFHEQFF. CDR3 nucleotides: TGTGCCACCAGCAGAGATTTGCCACGGCGGCGGGGGGCGTTCCATGAGCAGTTCTTC.

The chain couples TRBV6-5 to TRBJ2-5, with 7 nucleotides matching TRBD2. The J call may not be correct, given that the DNA end is closer to TRBJ2-7. Germline V CDR1 and CDR2: MNHEY, SVGAGI. This CDR3 is 13 amino acids long. The CDR3 sequence is CASRRTSSYEQYF. The CDR3 DNA reads as TGTGCCAGCAGGCGGACTAGCTCCTACGAGCAGTACTTC.

This rearrangement joins TRBV6-4 to TRBJ1-1, with TRBD1 as a possible D gene (6 bases). The CDR3 is made up of 14 amino acids. The ends were cut back, 2 bases at V and 4 bases at J, with 11 bases in the middle. CDR1 MRHNA and CDR2 SNTAGT come from the germline V gene. DNA for the CDR3: TGTGCCAGCAGTGACACCATAGGGGGCACTGAAGCTTTCTTT. As protein: CASSDTIGGTEAFF.

The rearrangement links TRBV9 to TRBJ2-1, with 9 bases identical to TRBD2. Germline values: CDR1 SGDLS, CDR2 YYNGEE. The CDR3 extends over 16 amino acids. V dropped 0 bases and J dropped 4; count of bases not matched to a gene: 5. The DNA of the CDR3 is TGTGCCAGCAGCGTAGTTAGCGGGGGATCTTACAATGAGCAGTTCTTC. It is translated as CASSVVSGGSYNEQFF.

This clone was observed a handful of times. An end of the junction does not agree with germline; a read error may underlie this. The V and J genes are TRBV7-7 and TRBJ1-5; 7 positions match TRBD1. The CDR3 is 13 residues long. Germline assignment: CDR1 SSHAT and CDR2 FNYEAQ (reference sequence). CDR3 nucleotides: TGTGCTAGCAGCCGAGACAGGGCTCAGCCCCAGCATTTT. Translating it yields CASSRDRAQPQHF.

This clone was counted between two and nine times. The chain has TRBV6-5 and TRBJ1-2; 12 positions agree with TRBD1. The trim removed 5 bases at V and 8 bases at J, leaving 9 bases unmatched. CDR3 length equals 15 residues. In germline, CDR1 is MNHEY, CDR2 SVGAGI. The CDR3 DNA is TGTGCCAGCAGTGCGCCGGGACAGGGGGCCTGGGGCTACACCTTC. It codes for CASSAPGQGAWGYTF.

This chain uses TRBV9 with TRBJ2-3; D unresolved. This CDR3 contains 14 residues. Trimming left V 0 bases short and J 5 bases short, with 10 bases between. Germline CDR1 SGDLS, CDR2 YYNGEE. CDR3 loop: CASSVALPGDTQYF. CDR3 DNA: TGTGCCAGCAGCGTAGCTCTACCAGGAGATACGCAGTATTTT.

CDR3 loop: CASSYFQGGYTF. CDR3 sequence (DNA): TGTGCCAGCAGTTACTTCCAGGGTGGCTACACCTTC. The chain links TRBV6-5 to TRBJ1-2; D possibly corresponds to TRBD1 (5 bases). CDR3 length: 12 residues. In germline, CDR1 is MNHEY, CDR2 SVGAGI. V lost 1 base and J 7 bases, leaving 7 bases between the germline ends.

This clone was recorded a few times. The V and J genes are TRBV7-9 and TRBJ1-2, with D tentatively TRBD1 (5 bases). V was shortened by 1 base and J by 8 bases, with 23 bases between the two germline ends. The CDR3 runs to 17 residues. Germline V gives CDR1 SEHNR, CDR2 FQNEAQ (reference sequence). For the CDR3, the DNA is TGTGCCAGCAGCTTAGGGGGGGATGCCCAAGTTTCGGCCGGCTACACCTTC. Translated, it gives CASSLGGDAQVSAGYTF.

This chain uses TRBV7-8 with TRBJ2-7, with D perhaps TRBD2 (6 bases). The CDR3 is 18 amino acids. Germline V gene sequence: CDR1 SGHVS, CDR2 FQNEAQ. Deletions cut 7 bases from V and 6 bases from J, with 31 bases between. Written as DNA, the CDR3 is TGTGCCAGCACCCTCAAACTGGTGTTAGGGGACTCCAAAATCGAGCAGTACTTC. This codes for CASTLKLVLGDSKIEQYF.

This sequence joins TRBV6-1 and TRBJ2-1; D perhaps matches TRBD2 (5 bases). The V gene's germline CDR1 is MNHNS and CDR2 SASEGT. The CDR3 has 14 amino acids. V lost 3 bases and J lost 8, with 14 bases in between. CDR3 protein: CASSDPRGSDEQFF. In DNA, the CDR3 is TGTGCCAGCAGTGACCCCCGTGGGAGCGATGAGCAGTTCTTC.

The genes are TRBV4-3 and TRBJ2-1; 7 nucleotides match TRBD1. Germline-derived CDR1 and CDR2 are LGHNA and YSLEER. The CDR3 is 13 amino acids. V lost 6 bases and J lost 7; bases outside the gene matches: 6. The DNA for the CDR3 is TGCGCCAGCAGTTGGGACAGTACAAATGAGCAGTTCTTC. The encoded protein is CASSWDSTNEQFF.